This T cell receptor beta chain was captured by sequencing in a study of cytomegalovirus exposure and HLA in healthy donors. Study outcomes and limitations: A later analysis showed TCR association rates differing by HLA locus, peaking at DRB1 and lowest at HLA-C. Another analysis was done later, and it associated roughly 15,000 TCR beta sequences with HLA alleles at 0.05 false discovery rate. A later analysis showed that HLA-associated TCR beta chains had undergone more clonal expansion than equally common others.

Primers for the PCR totalled 60 Vbeta and 13 Jbeta. TCRdb's copy holds only in-frame clones and misses some; the assay was immunoSEQ multiplex PCR. The sample shows about 180,000 clones, roughly 85% of them seen only once. With respect to this clone: What it binds is not known.

Germline V gives CDR1 SGHAT, CDR2 FQNNGV. V trimming: 5 bases; J trimming: 3 bases; junction bases outside the gene matches: 9. The CDR3 runs to 15 residues. Source material: PBMCs. The gene calls are TRBV11-2 and TRBJ2-7, with 8 bases identical to TRBD1. The receptor's source is a woman in her forties in good health and CMV-seronegative. For the CDR3, the DNA is TGTGCCAGCAGCGGATTGACAGGGGCGGACTACGAGCAGTACTTC. This encodes CASSGLTGADYEQYF.